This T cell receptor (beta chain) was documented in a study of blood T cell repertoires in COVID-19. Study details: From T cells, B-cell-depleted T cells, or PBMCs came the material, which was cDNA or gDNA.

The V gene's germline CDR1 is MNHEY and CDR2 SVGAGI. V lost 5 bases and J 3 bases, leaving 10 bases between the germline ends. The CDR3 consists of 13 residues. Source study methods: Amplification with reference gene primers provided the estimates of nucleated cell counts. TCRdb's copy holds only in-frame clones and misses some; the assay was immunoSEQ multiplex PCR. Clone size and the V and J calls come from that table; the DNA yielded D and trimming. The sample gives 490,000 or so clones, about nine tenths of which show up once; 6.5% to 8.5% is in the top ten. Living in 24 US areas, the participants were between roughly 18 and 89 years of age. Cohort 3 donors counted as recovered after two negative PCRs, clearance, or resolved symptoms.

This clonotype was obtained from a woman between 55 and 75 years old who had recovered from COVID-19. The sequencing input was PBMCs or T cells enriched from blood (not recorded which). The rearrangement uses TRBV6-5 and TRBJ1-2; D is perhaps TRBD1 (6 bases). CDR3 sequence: CASSTDSYYGYTF. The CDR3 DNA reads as TGTGCCAGCAGTACGGACAGCTACTATGGCTACACCTTC.